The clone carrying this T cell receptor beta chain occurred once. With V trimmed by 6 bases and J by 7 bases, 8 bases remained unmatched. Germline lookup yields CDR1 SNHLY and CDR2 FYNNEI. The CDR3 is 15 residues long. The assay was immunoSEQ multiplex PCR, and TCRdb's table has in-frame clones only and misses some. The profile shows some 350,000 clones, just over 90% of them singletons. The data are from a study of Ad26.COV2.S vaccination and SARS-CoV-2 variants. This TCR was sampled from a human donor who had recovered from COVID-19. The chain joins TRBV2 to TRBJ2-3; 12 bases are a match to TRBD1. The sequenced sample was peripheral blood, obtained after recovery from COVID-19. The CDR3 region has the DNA TGTGCCAGCAGCGGGGGGACAGGGGGCGTAAATACGCAGTATTTT. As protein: CASSGGTGGVNTQYF. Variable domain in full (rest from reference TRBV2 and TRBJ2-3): EPEVTQTPSHQVTQMGQEVILRCVPISNHLYFYWYRQILGQKVEFLVSFYNNEISEKSEIFDDQFSVERPDGSNFTLKIRSTKLEDSAMYFCASSGGTGGVNTQYFGPGTRLTVL.